The clone carrying this T cell receptor (beta chain) occurred once. There are 15 residues in the CDR3. Germline V gene data show CDR1 as SGHDT and CDR2 as YYEEEE. Trimming cost V 4 bases and J 0 bases, with 14 bases left between them. The data originate from a study of T cell responses to AZD1222 COVID-19 vaccine. Profiling relied on immunoSEQ multiplex PCR, and the TCRdb table lists in-frame clones only, not all of them. The repertoire has 120,000 to 150,000 clones, around 84% of them found once; the top ten carry approximately 4.7%. The origin of this receptor is an adult who received the AZD1222 COVID-19 vaccine. Sample: peripheral blood, taken 28 days after the second AZD1222 dose. The V gene is TRBV5-6, the J gene TRBJ2-7; D gene uncertain. The CDR3 loop reads CASSGRRVLSYEQYF. CDR3 DNA: TGTGCCAGCAGCGGCCGCCGGGTCCTCTCCTACGAGCAGTACTTC.